Following are 21 T cell receptor beta chains from one sample sequenced in a study of a mutant IDH1 vaccine in newly diagnosed glioma. The data were produced by immunoSEQ multiplex PCR, yet TCRdb's version contains in-frame clones alone and is incomplete. Of some 30,000 clones in the sample, approximately 80% were seen once. Specified time point: week 35, safety follow-up. With topical imiquimod, each dose of the vaccine consisted of 300 ug of mutant IDH1 20-mer peptide. No antigens are known for them. The material was PBMCs, obtained from a glioma patient whose treatment included an IDH1 peptide vaccine. These receptor sequences come from a woman in her thirties or forties with glioma.

The rearrangement joins TRBV5-6 to TRBJ2-7; 10 bases line up with TRBD1. CDR3 length equals 14 residues. Looked up from germline, CDR1 is SGHDT and CDR2 is YYEEEE. V lost 8 bases and J lost 2; bases outside the gene matches: 7. The CDR3 DNA follows: TGTGCCAGTGAGGACAGGGGGTCCCCCTACGAGCAGTACTTC. This encodes CASEDRGSPYEQYF. Drawing the rest from reference TRBV5-6 and TRBJ2-7, the complete variable domain is DAGVTQSPTHLIKTRGQQVTLRCSPKSGHDTVSWYQQALGQGPQFIFQYYEEEERQRGNFPDRFSGHQFPNYSSELNVNALLLGDSALYLCASEDRGSPYEQYFGPGTRLTVT.

The chain is built from TRBV30 and TRBJ2-7, with TRBD2 as a possible D gene (5 bases). In germline, CDR1 is GTSNPN, CDR2 SVGIG (reference sequence). CDR3 length equals 11 residues. Trimming took off 5 bases at V and 4 bases at J, with 9 bases between the two ends. CDR3 loop: CAWGERYEQYF. In DNA form, the CDR3 reads TGTGCCTGGGGGGAGCGGTACGAGCAGTACTTC. Combining the CDR3 with reference TRBV30 and TRBJ2-7 gives the whole variable domain SQTIHQWPATLVQPVGSPLSLECTVEGTSNPNLYWYRQAAGRGLQLLFYSVGIGQISSEVPQNLSASRPQDRQFILSSKKLLLSDSGFYLCAWGERYEQYFGPGTRLTVT.

J is TRBJ1-2 and V is TRBV5-1; D gene uncertain. Germline V gives CDR1 SGHRS, CDR2 YFSETQ. The ends were cut back, 0 bases at V and 4 bases at J, with 13 bases in the middle. This CDR3 is built from 15 residues. The CDR3 sequence: CASSLGLGVRYGYTF. The DNA for the CDR3 is TGCGCCAGCAGCTTGGGTCTCGGGGTTCGCTATGGCTACACCTTC.

J is TRBJ2-2 and V is TRBV5-1, with 14 bases fitting TRBD2. The V segment lost 4 bases and the J segment 5 bases; nucleotides outside the gene matches: 4. From germline, CDR1 is SGHRS and CDR2 YFSETQ. There are 16 residues in the CDR3. The CDR3 here is CASSVRTSGGTGELFF. The DNA of the CDR3 is TGCGCCAGCAGCGTAAGGACTAGCGGGGGGACCGGGGAGCTGTTTTTT. The variable domain in full, completed from reference TRBV5-1 and TRBJ2-2, reads KAGVTQTPRYLIKTRGQQVTLSCSPISGHRSVSWYQQTPGQGLQFLFEYFSETQRNKGNFPGRFSGRQFSNSRSEMNVSTLELGDSALYLCASSVRTSGGTGELFFGEGSRLTVL.

This chain joins TRBV30 and TRBJ1-3; D is perhaps TRBD1 (5 bases). This CDR3 contains 14 residues. The germline CDR1 and CDR2 sequences are GTSNPN and SVGIG (reference sequence). V gave up 4 bases and J gave up 4 bases, with 14 bases separating them. The DNA for the CDR3 is TGTGCCTGGAATACGGGGGTCAAAGGAAACACCATATATTTT. It translates to CAWNTGVKGNTIYF. The variable domain in full, completed from reference TRBV30 and TRBJ1-3, reads SQTIHQWPATLVQPVGSPLSLECTVEGTSNPNLYWYRQAAGRGLQLLFYSVGIGQISSEVPQNLSASRPQDRQFILSSKKLLLSDSGFYLCAWNTGVKGNTIYFGEGSWLTVV.

The chain carries TRBV5-4 and TRBJ2-2; D gene unclear. CDR1 is SGHNT, CDR2 YYREEE, per germline (reference sequence). The CDR3 is 11 residues long. V shed 6 bases and J shed 6 bases, with 6 bases lying between them. CDR3 region: CASTLSGELFF. DNA of the CDR3: TGTGCCAGCACCCTTTCCGGGGAGCTGTTTTTT.

V and J are TRBV9 and TRBJ2-3; 8 bases are shared with TRBD2. There are 16 residues in the CDR3. Per the germline V gene, CDR1 is SGDLS and CDR2 is YYNGEE. J lost 2 bases, V lost 0 bases, and 5 bases had no gene match. This CDR3 reads CASSVAGLAPTDTQYF. The CDR3 DNA follows: TGTGCCAGCAGCGTAGCAGGACTAGCTCCCACAGATACGCAGTATTTT.

This clone came up once. The V call is TRBV9, the J call TRBJ1-3; possibly TRBD1 for D (5 bases). The V end was cut by 1 base, the J end by 0 bases, with 14 bases between. Germline CDR1 SGDLS, CDR2 YYNGEE. The CDR3 is made up of 17 amino acids. In nucleotides, the CDR3 is TGTGCCAGCAGCGTACGCCCGGGGCCCAGCTCTGGAAACACCATATATTTT. It translates to CASSVRPGPSSGNTIYF.

V is TRBV9 and J is TRBJ2-5; TRBD2 might be the D (5 bases). Between the trimmed V and J ends, which lost 1 base and 3 bases, there was a span of 7 bases. Per the germline V gene, CDR1 is SGDLS and CDR2 is YYNGEE. The CDR3 runs 13 residues. The CDR3 loop is CASSVRAEETQYF. CDR3 nucleotides: TGTGCCAGCAGCGTAAGAGCGGAAGAGACCCAGTACTTC.

CDR3 bases: TGTGCCAGTAGTATGGGGAATACCATAGGTAGCGAGCAGTACTTC. It encodes CASSMGNTIGSEQYF. V and J are TRBV19 and TRBJ2-7; D unclear. The CDR3 runs 15 residues. Germline V gene lookup returns CDR1 LNHDA and CDR2 SQIVND (reference sequence). V shed 3 bases and J shed 6 bases, with 18 bases lying between them.

The rearrangement joins TRBV5-6 to TRBJ1-1, with unresolved D. Deletions cut 0 bases from V and 0 bases from J, with 3 bases between. Germline CDR1 and CDR2: SGHDT and YYEEEE. The CDR3 loop spans 13 amino acids. The CDR3 reads CASSLGVNTEAFF. DNA for the CDR3: TGTGCCAGCAGCTTGGGCGTGAACACTGAAGCTTTCTTT.

This chain links TRBV23-1 with TRBJ2-2, with a tentative D call TRBD1 (6 bases). TRBV23-1 is an ORF, with its function uncertain. The germline V and J ends were trimmed by 0 bases and 4 bases, with 15 bases remaining between them. This CDR3 has 17 amino acids. The chain's CDR3 is CASSQSGQGNGTGELFF. Here the CDR3 DNA reads TGCGCCAGCAGTCAATCAGGCCAGGGGAATGGCACCGGGGAGCTGTTTTTT.

This sequence joins TRBV7-9 and TRBJ1-2; D is unresolved. CDR1 is SEHNR, CDR2 FQNEAQ, per germline (reference sequence). V was shortened by 6 bases and J by 6 bases, with 14 bases between the two germline ends. The CDR3 has 13 amino acids. The CDR3 is CASSDLRFDGYTF. CDR3 nucleotides: TGTGCCAGCAGTGACCTCCGCTTCGATGGCTACACCTTC. The full variable domain, in which reference TRBV7-9 and TRBJ1-2 provide the parts outside the CDR3, is DTGVSQNPRHKITKRGQNVTFRCDPISEHNRLYWYRQTLGQGPEFLTYFQNEAQLEKSRLLSDRFSAERPKGSFSTLEIQRTEQGDSAMYLCASSDLRFDGYTFGSGTRLTVV.

The genes are TRBV10-3 and TRBJ1-5; D is possibly TRBD1 (5 bases). The CDR3 is 12 amino acids. V lost 6 bases, J lost 3 bases, and 6 bases lay in between. Per germline, CDR1 ENHRY and CDR2 SYGVKD. The CDR3, as DNA: TGTGCCATCAGACAGGACAATCAGCCCCAGCATTTT. This encodes CAIRQDNQPQHF.

The chain uses TRBV6-5 and TRBJ2-7, with unresolved D. Germline CDR1 MNHEY, CDR2 SVGAGI. This CDR3 spans 13 amino acids. V was shortened by 5 bases and J by 3 bases, with 11 bases between the two germline ends. The CDR3 region is CASSVTYNYEQYF. The CDR3 coding sequence is TGTGCCAGCAGTGTAACATACAACTACGAGCAGTACTTC.

The chain employs TRBV5-1 and TRBJ2-2; D ambiguous. Trimming shortened V by 0 bases and J by 3 bases, and 9 bases separated the two germline ends. The CDR3 has 15 residues. Germline V gene data show CDR1 as SGHRS and CDR2 as YFSETQ. CDR3 DNA: TGCGCCAGCAGCTTGGTGGACGGAGACACCGGGGAGCTGTTTTTT. This codes for CASSLVDGDTGELFF.

The rearrangement joins TRBV29-1 to TRBJ1-2, with D possibly TRBD1 on 6 matching bases. Germline V gene sequence: CDR1 SQVTM, CDR2 ANQGSEA. The CDR3 contains 13 residues. Trimming shortened V by 6 bases and J by 4 bases, and 15 bases separated the two germline ends. This CDR3 is CSVPFTGLYGYTF. The CDR3 DNA reads as TGCAGCGTCCCCTTTACAGGGCTCTATGGCTACACCTTC.

V gene TRBV10-1 combines with J gene TRBJ2-7; D gene unclear. Trimming took 4 bases from V and 2 from J, leaving 9 bases between them. The CDR3 consists of 13 residues. Germline CDR1 WNHNN, CDR2 SYGVQD (reference sequence). This CDR3 is CASSVVGTYEQYF. The CDR3 coding sequence is TGCGCCAGCAGTGTTGTCGGAACCTACGAGCAGTACTTC.

The chain is built from TRBV9 and TRBJ1-2; D may be TRBD1 (6 bases). There are 15 residues in the CDR3. The germline V gene encodes CDR1 SGDLS and CDR2 YYNGEE. Trimming removed 4 bases from V and 1 base from J, with 14 bases in between. In nucleotides, the CDR3 is TGTGCCAGCAGCCCTGAGGGACACCTTAACTATGGCTACACCTTC. It encodes CASSPEGHLNYGYTF.

The chain links TRBV5-1 to TRBJ2-7; D unresolved. From germline, CDR1 is SGHRS and CDR2 YFSETQ. The length of the CDR3 is 14 residues. With 7 bases removed from V and 4 bases from J, the gap between germline ends came to 18 bases. DNA for the CDR3: TGCGCCAGCCACCCCCCCTCCCTAAGGTACGAGCAGTACTTC. It yields the protein CASHPPSLRYEQYF.

In its sample, this clone was seen a few times. This chain uses TRBV15 with TRBJ1-1; tentative D call: TRBD1 (5 bases). Germline CDR1 is LNHNV and CDR2 is YYDKDF (reference sequence). Trimming cost V 5 bases and J 5 bases, with 21 bases left between them. The length of the CDR3 is 16 residues. CDR3 in amino acids: CATSLQGPPGRTEAFF. CDR3 DNA sequence: TGTGCCACCAGCCTTCAGGGTCCCCCCGGGAGGACTGAAGCTTTCTTT.